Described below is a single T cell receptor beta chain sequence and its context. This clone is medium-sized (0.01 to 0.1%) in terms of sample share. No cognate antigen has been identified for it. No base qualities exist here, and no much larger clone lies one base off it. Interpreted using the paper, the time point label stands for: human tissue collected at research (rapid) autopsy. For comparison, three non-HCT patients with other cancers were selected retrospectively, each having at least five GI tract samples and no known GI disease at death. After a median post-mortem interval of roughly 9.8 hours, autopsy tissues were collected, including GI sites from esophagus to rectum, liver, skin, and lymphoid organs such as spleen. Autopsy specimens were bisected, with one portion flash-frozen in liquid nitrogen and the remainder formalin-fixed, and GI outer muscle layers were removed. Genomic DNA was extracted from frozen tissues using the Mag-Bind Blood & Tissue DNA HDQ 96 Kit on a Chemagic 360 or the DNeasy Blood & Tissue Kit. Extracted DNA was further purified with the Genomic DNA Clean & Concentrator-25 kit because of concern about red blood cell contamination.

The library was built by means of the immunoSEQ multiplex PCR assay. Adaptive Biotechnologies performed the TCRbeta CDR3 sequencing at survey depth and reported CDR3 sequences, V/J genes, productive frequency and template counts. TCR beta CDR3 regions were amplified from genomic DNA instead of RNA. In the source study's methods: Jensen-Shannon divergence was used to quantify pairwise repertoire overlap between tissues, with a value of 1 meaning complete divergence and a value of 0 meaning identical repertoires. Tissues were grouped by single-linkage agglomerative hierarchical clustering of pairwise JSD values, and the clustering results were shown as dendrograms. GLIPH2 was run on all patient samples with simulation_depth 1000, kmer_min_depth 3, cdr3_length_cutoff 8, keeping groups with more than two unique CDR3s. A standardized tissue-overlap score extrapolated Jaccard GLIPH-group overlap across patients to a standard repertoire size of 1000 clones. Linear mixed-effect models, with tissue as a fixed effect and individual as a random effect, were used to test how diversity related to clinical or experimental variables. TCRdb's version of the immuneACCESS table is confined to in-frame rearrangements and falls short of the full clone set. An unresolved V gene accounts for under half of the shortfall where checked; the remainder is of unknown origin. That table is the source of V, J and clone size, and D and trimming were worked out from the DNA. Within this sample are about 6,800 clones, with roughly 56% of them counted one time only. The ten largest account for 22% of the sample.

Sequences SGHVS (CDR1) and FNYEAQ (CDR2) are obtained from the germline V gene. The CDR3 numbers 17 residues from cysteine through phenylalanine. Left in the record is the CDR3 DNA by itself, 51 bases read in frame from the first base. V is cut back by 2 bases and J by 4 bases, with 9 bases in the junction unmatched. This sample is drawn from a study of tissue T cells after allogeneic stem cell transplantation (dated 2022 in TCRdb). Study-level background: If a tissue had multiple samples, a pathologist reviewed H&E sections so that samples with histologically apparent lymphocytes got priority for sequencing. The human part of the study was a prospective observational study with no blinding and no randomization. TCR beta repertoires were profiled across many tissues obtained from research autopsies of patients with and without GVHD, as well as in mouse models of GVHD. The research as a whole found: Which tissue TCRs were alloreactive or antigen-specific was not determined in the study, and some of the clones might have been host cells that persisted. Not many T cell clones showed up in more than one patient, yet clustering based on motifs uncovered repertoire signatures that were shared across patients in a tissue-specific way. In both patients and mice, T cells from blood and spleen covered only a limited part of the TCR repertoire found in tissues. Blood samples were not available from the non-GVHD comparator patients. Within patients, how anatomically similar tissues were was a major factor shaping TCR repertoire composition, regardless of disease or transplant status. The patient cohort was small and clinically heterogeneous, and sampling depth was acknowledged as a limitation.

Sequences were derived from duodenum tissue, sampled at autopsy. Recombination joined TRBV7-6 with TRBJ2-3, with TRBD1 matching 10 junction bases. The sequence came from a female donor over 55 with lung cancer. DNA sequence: TGTGCCAGCAGCTTAACCTCCGGGACAGGGGTTCCAGATACGCAGTATTTT. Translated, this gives CASSLTSGTGVPDTQYF.